These T cell receptor beta chains were read from a single sample in a study of molecular identifiers for immune sequencing clone quantification. TCRdb analysed the PCR reads with MiXCR anew, one entry per CDR3 protein. The sample has approximately 550,000 distinct CDR3 sequences, roughly 23% seen once. The sample was naive CD8+ T cells from blood, with Jurkat cell RNA spiked in. The receptors come from a human donor in good health. Some libraries in this study had Jurkat cell RNA spiked in. Each CDR3 is given with its conserved first and last residue. A D gene is named only where the DNA matches it firmly. Some rows have no size entry. The others give once, few or many, or a class for an expanded clone.

V gene	J gene	D gene	clone size	CDR3 protein	CDR3 DNA
TRBV25-1	TRBJ2-3	NA	few	CASSEEGWTGDTQYF	TGTGCCAGCAGTGAAGAAGGGTGGACGGGAGATACGCAGTATTTT
TRBV11-2	TRBJ2-7	NA	NA	CASSHGGASYEQYF	TGTGCCAGCAGCCACGGGGGAGCCTCCTACGAGCAGTACTTC
TRBV18	TRBJ2-5	TRBD1	many	CASSLTGGEETQYF	TGTGCCAGCTCTCTGACAGGGGGCGAAGAGACCCAGTACTTC
TRBV2	TRBJ1-1	TRBD1	many	CASSEGTGGHTEAFF	TGTGCCAGCAGTGAAGGTACAGGGGGCCACACTGAAGCTTTCTTT
TRBV29-1	TRBJ2-1	NA	few	CSGRGSRGEQFF	TGCAGCGGCAGGGGATCAAGGGGGGAGCAGTTCTTC
TRBV19	TRBJ2-3	NA	many	CASGGEALAQYF	TGTGCCAGCGGGGGAGAGGCCCTAGCGCAGTATTTT
TRBV19	TRBJ2-1	NA	NA	CASSISAGLSYNEQFF	TGTGCCAGTAGTATAAGTGCAGGACTCTCCTACAATGAGCAGTTCTTC
TRBV19	TRBJ1-5	TRBD1	many	CASSNTGVQPQHF	TGTGCCAGTAGTAACACAGGGGTTCAGCCCCAGCATTTT
TRBV4-3	TRBJ2-7	TRBD1	many	CASSDYGGQGPHEQYF	TGCGCCAGCAGCGACTACGGGGGACAGGGGCCCCACGAGCAGTACTTC
TRBV4-3	TRBJ2-2	TRBD2	many	CASSQDRGVGELFF	TGCGCCAGCAGCCAAGATCGGGGGGTCGGGGAGCTGTTTTTT
TRBV4-3	TRBJ2-3	NA	many	CASSQDSPGPQYF	TGCGCCAGCAGCCAAGATTCCCCAGGGCCGCAGTATTTT
TRBV20-1	TRBJ2-1	NA	NA	CSARDLAVISYNEQFF	TGCAGTGCTAGAGACTTAGCGGTGATCTCCTACAATGAGCAGTTCTTC
TRBV30	TRBJ2-3	NA	many	CAWSPLSGLAQYF	TGTGCCTGGAGTCCGCTCTCAGGGTTGGCGCAGTATTTT
TRBV6-6	TRBJ2-1	TRBD2	NA	CTSRIQAGTSYNEQFF	TGTACCAGCAGAATTCAAGCGGGAACTTCCTACAATGAGCAGTTCTTC
TRBV5-4	TRBJ2-7	NA	few	CASSSPQTSSYEQYF	TGTGCCAGCAGCTCCCCACAGACTTCATCCTACGAGCAGTACTTC
TRBV9	TRBJ2-7	NA	few	CASSVEGDQYEQYF	TGTGCCAGCAGCGTAGAGGGGGACCAGTACGAGCAGTACTTC
TRBV6-2/TRBV6-3	TRBJ1-1	NA	many	CASSYSRLNTEAFF	TGTGCCAGCAGTTACTCGAGGCTGAACACTGAAGCTTTCTTT
TRBV5-4	TRBJ2-6	NA	NA	CASSLGGASGANVLTF	TGTGCCAGCAGCCTGGGGGGGGCCTCTGGGGCCAACGTCCTGACTTTC
TRBV27	TRBJ2-7	NA	NA	CASSSLTGRSYEQYF	TGTGCCAGCAGTTCCCTGACGGGCAGGTCCTACGAGCAGTACTTC
TRBV20-1	TRBJ2-1	TRBD2	NA	CSARARLAGHEQFF	TGCAGTGCTAGAGCAAGACTAGCGGGACATGAGCAGTTCTTC
TRBV6-1	TRBJ1-1	TRBD1	NA	CASSANSGTGFFWTEAFF	TGTGCCAGCAGTGCTAATTCCGGGACAGGGTTTTTCTGGACTGAAGCTTTCTTT
TRBV4-1	TRBJ1-1	NA	NA	CASSRQPQNTEAFF	TGCGCCAGCAGCAGACAGCCTCAGAACACTGAAGCTTTCTTT
TRBV7-9	TRBJ2-7	NA	few	CASSLPGSGYEQYF	TGTGCCAGCAGCTTACCTGGTAGCGGCTACGAGCAGTACTTC
TRBV29-1	TRBJ2-2	TRBD2	NA	CSVDGLAGGGTGELFF	TGCAGCGTTGATGGTCTAGCGGGAGGCGGCACCGGGGAGCTGTTTTTT
TRBV5-1	TRBJ2-7	NA	many	CASSLGDISYEQYF	TGCGCCAGCAGCTTGGGAGATATTAGCTACGAGCAGTACTTC
TRBV7-8	TRBJ1-5	NA	NA	CASSSAGGHQPQHF	TGTGCCAGCAGCTCGGCCGGGGGCCATCAGCCCCAGCATTTT
TRBV7-9	TRBJ2-7	NA	few	CASSLGFGADGNEQYF	TGTGCCAGCAGCTTAGGATTCGGGGCCGATGGCAACGAGCAGTACTTC
TRBV4-3	TRBJ1-1	NA	many	CASSQVHSLNTEAFF	TGCGCCAGCAGCCAAGTTCACAGCCTGAACACTGAAGCTTTCTTT
TRBV5-1	TRBJ1-2	NA	many	CASSLIESQAIYGYTF	TGCGCCAGCAGCTTGATCGAGAGCCAAGCAATCTATGGCTACACCTTC
TRBV4-3	TRBJ2-5	NA	NA	CASSQDLARQESQYF	TGCGCCAGCAGCCAAGATCTGGCACGTCAAGAGTCCCAGTACTTC
TRBV12-3/TRBV12-4	TRBJ2-7	TRBD1	many	CASSFTTGLSLEQYF	TGTGCCAGCAGTTTCACGACAGGGCTTAGCCTCGAGCAGTACTTC
TRBV27	TRBJ1-5	NA	few	CASRSLGPGGNQPQHF	TGTGCCAGCAGGTCCTTGGGACCAGGCGGCAATCAGCCCCAGCATTTT
TRBV20-1	TRBJ1-4	NA	NA	CSARDLRWNEKLLF	TGCAGTGCTAGAGATCTAAGGTGGAATGAAAAACTGCTTTTT
TRBV23-1	TRBJ2-7	NA	many	CASSQSHPPVGYEQYF	TGCGCCAGCAGTCAATCACACCCTCCCGTGGGGTACGAGCAGTACTTC
TRBV7-9	TRBJ2-7	TRBD1	many	CASSQSRDRVGEQYF	TGTGCCAGCAGCCAGTCACGGGACAGGGTAGGCGAGCAGTACTTC